Presented here are 32 T cell receptor beta chains from one specimen sequenced in a study of T-cell memory formation after mild COVID-19. MiXCR, run by TCRdb on the 5' RACE reads, gives a single entry per CDR3 protein. The sample yields 450,000 or so distinct CDR3 sequences, approximately 20% seen once. The sequenced material came from PBMCs or a T cell subset sorted from them (not recorded which). These receptors all come from an adult woman who had mild COVID-19 (a few samples of this study predate the infection). Cell type and time point are not known.

CDR3 DNA: TGTGCCAGCAGCCTAAGACAGACTAATCAGCCCCAGCATTTT. Translated: CASSLRQTNQPQHF. V usage is TRBV3-1 and J usage is TRBJ1-5; perhaps TRBD1 as D (5 bases). The CDR3 is 14 amino acids. Germline lookup yields CDR1 LGHDT and CDR2 YNNKEL (reference sequence). Trimming took 4 bases from V and 4 from J, leaving 11 bases between them.

The V and J genes are TRBV6-4 and TRBJ2-2; D unclear. The germline gives CDR1 MRHNA, CDR2 SNTAGT. Trimming left V 9 bases short and J 1 base short, with 3 bases between. This CDR3 spans 11 amino acids. The CDR3 sequence is CARENTGELFF. DNA for the CDR3: TGTGCCAGGGAGAACACCGGGGAGCTGTTTTTT.

The V and J genes are TRBV19 and TRBJ1-1; TRBD1 might be the D (5 bases). This CDR3 has 16 amino acids. V was cut by 0 bases and J by 0 bases, with 11 bases left in between. From germline, CDR1 is LNHDA and CDR2 SQIVND (reference sequence). CDR3 coding DNA: TGTGCCAGTAGTATAGATGGGGGGAACATGAACACTGAAGCTTTCTTT. It is translated as CASSIDGGNMNTEAFF.

The rearrangement links TRBV3-1 to TRBJ2-4, with a weak D call TRBD1 (6 bases). Germline lookup yields CDR1 LGHDT and CDR2 YNNKEL (reference sequence). Trimming left V 0 bases short and J 9 bases short, with 18 bases between. The CDR3 spans 16 residues. The CDR3 bases are TGTGCCAGCAGCCAAGAGGGCAGTCTAGCCAGGGGCATTCAGTACTTC. This gives the protein CASSQEGSLARGIQYF.

This clonotype was seen only a few times. The J gene is TRBJ1-1, the V gene TRBV7-9; no clear D gene. CDR1 SEHNR and CDR2 FQNEAQ come from the germline V gene (reference sequence). V was shortened by 5 bases and J by 6 bases, with 16 bases between the two germline ends. This CDR3 spans 14 amino acids. CDR3 DNA sequence: TGTGCCAGCAGCCCGAAGGAGTCTGGGGCTGAAGCTTTCTTT. This codes for CASSPKESGAEAFF. Drawing the rest from reference TRBV7-9 and TRBJ1-1, the complete variable domain is DTGVSQNPRHKITKRGQNVTFRCDPISEHNRLYWYRQTLGQGPEFLTYFQNEAQLEKSRLLSDRFSAERPKGSFSTLEIQRTEQGDSAMYLCASSPKESGAEAFFGQGTRLTVV.

This clonotype appeared many times. The chain carries TRBV7-9 and TRBJ2-7, with TRBD2 as a possible D gene (6 bases). From germline, CDR1 is SEHNR and CDR2 FQNEAQ (reference sequence). This CDR3 contains 15 residues. Trimming pared 5 bases from V and 7 bases from J, leaving 21 bases between. The CDR3 sequence: CASSPGVQGYEEQYF. The CDR3 DNA reads TGTGCCAGCAGCCCGGGGGTGCAGGGTTATGAGGAGCAGTACTTC.

This sequence joins TRBV3-1 and TRBJ2-7; 8 bases line up with TRBD2. The CDR3 runs to 15 residues. Germline values: CDR1 LGHDT, CDR2 YNNKEL (reference sequence). V shed 4 bases, J shed 5 bases, and the junction held 10 bases outside the gene matches. CDR3 amino acids: CASSRLSGAPHEQYF. The CDR3 bases are TGTGCCAGCAGCCGCCTTAGCGGGGCCCCCCACGAGCAGTACTTC.

V and J are TRBV6-5 and TRBJ1-2, with D possibly matching TRBD1 (6 bases). V lost 5 bases and J 6 bases, leaving 16 bases between the germline ends. This CDR3 comprises 14 residues. CDR1 is MNHEY, CDR2 SVGAGI, per germline. The CDR3 nucleotides are TGTGCCAGCAGTCGGAAGGGGGAGTTCCATGGCTACACCTTC. Encoded protein: CASSRKGEFHGYTF.

J is TRBJ2-4 and V is TRBV24-1; D is tentatively TRBD1 or TRBD2 (6 bases each). Germline CDR1 KGHDR, CDR2 SFDVKD. V dropped 3 bases and J dropped 13 bases, with 24 bases sitting between them. The CDR3 totals 16 residues. The CDR3 DNA reads TGTGCCACCAGTGATCCATCCCTGGCGGGACAAGAAAACCAGTACTTC. It yields the protein CATSDPSLAGQENQYF.

This chain connects TRBV20-1 to TRBJ2-7; 8 nucleotides agree with TRBD2. CDR3 length: 13 residues. Germline CDR1 is DFQATT and CDR2 is SNEGSKA (reference sequence). Germline trimming cut 1 base from V and 4 bases from J; bases unmatched to any gene: 3. This CDR3 is CSARASGLYEQYF. In DNA, the CDR3 is TGCAGTGCTAGAGCTAGCGGGCTGTACGAGCAGTACTTC.

This clonotype was counted between two and nine times. The genes are TRBV7-2 and TRBJ2-2, with 12 bases that match TRBD2. V shed 5 bases and J 5 bases; nucleotides not matched to a gene: 6. Germline loops: CDR1 SGHTA, CDR2 FQGNSA. The CDR3 has 16 residues. In DNA, the CDR3 is TGTGCCAGCAGCCCCGAGACTAGCGGGAGAACCGGGGAGCTGTTTTTT. Protein sequence: CASSPETSGRTGELFF. Filled out from reference TRBV7-2 and TRBJ2-2, the complete variable domain reads GAGVSQSPSNKVTEKGKDVELRCDPISGHTALYWYRQSLGQGLEFLIYFQGNSAPDKSGLPSDRFSAERTGGSVSTLTIQRTQQEDSAVYLCASSPETSGRTGELFFGEGSRLTVL.

V usage is TRBV28 and J usage is TRBJ2-7; 9 bases are a match to TRBD1. V shed 6 bases, J shed 6 bases, and the junction held 12 bases outside the gene matches. The CDR3 runs 15 residues. Per the germline V gene, CDR1 is MDHEN and CDR2 is SYDVKM. The CDR3 region is CASRSTGGIVSEQYF. The CDR3 bases are TGTGCCAGCAGATCTACAGGGGGCATTGTTAGCGAGCAGTACTTC.

This chain connects TRBV9 to TRBJ2-7; a weak D match, TRBD1 (5 bases). Germline CDR1 is SGDLS and CDR2 is YYNGEE. V dropped 0 bases and J dropped 4 bases, with 8 bases sitting between them. The CDR3 sequence is 13 residues long. The CDR3 coding sequence is TGTGCCAGCAGCGTAGCTCAGGGTTACGAGCAGTACTTC. This sequence encodes CASSVAQGYEQYF.

The gene calls are TRBV19 and TRBJ1-2; 7 bases map to TRBD1. Looked up from germline, CDR1 is LNHDA and CDR2 is SQIVND (reference sequence). The CDR3 is 12 residues long. Trimming removed 9 bases from V and 8 bases from J; junction bases left unmatched: 9. The CDR3 protein is CASRQGIGGYTF. CDR3 coding DNA: TGTGCCAGCCGACAGGGCATAGGCGGCTACACCTTC.

The V and J genes are TRBV7-2 and TRBJ2-1; perhaps TRBD2 as D (5 bases). This CDR3 comprises 13 residues. V was shortened by 2 bases and J by 10 bases, with 12 bases between the two germline ends. Germline values: CDR1 SGHTA, CDR2 FQGNSA. CDR3 residues: CASSLTERWEQFF. As DNA, the CDR3 is TGTGCCAGCAGCTTAACCGAGCGGTGGGAGCAGTTCTTC.

The chain links TRBV6-1 to TRBJ2-7; TRBD2 matches at 8 bases. V trimming: 8 bases; J trimming: 5 bases; junction bases outside the gene matches: 11. Germline V gene data show CDR1 as MNHNS and CDR2 as SASEGT. The CDR3 loop spans 14 amino acids. Here the CDR3 reads CASGSGTSPHEQYF. The CDR3 nucleotides read TGTGCCAGCGGTTCCGGGACTAGTCCCCACGAGCAGTACTTC.

This clonotype has a handful of counts. The V gene is TRBV10-3, the J gene TRBJ2-3; D is possibly TRBD1 (5 bases). Trimming took off 8 bases at V and 0 bases at J, with 15 bases between the two ends. CDR1 ENHRY and CDR2 SYGVKD come from the germline V gene. The CDR3 contains 15 residues. CDR3 nucleotide sequence: TGTGCCATCGGAGCAGGGCCACCAAGCACAGATACGCAGTATTTT. Translating it yields CAIGAGPPSTDTQYF.

The chain recombines TRBV6-5 with TRBJ2-3; weak D call: TRBD2 (5 bases). With 6 bases removed from V and 5 bases from J, the gap between germline ends came to 21 bases. CDR3 size: 16 residues. Germline V gives CDR1 MNHEY, CDR2 SVGAGI. The CDR3 sequence is CASSPLGGYLRDTQYF. CDR3 sequence (DNA): TGTGCCAGCAGCCCGCTAGGCGGGTACCTACGAGATACGCAGTATTTT.

This CDR3 is CASSLAAGGPTDTQYF. CDR3 in DNA: TGTGCCAGCAGCTTAGCAGCGGGAGGACCCACAGATACGCAGTATTTT. The chain couples TRBV7-8 to TRBJ2-3, with TRBD2 matching 9 bases. CDR3 length equals 16 residues. The V and J ends lost 0 bases and 2 bases, in that order; junction bases with no gene match: 3. CDR1 and CDR2 (germline): SGHVS, FQNEAQ.

In this sample, this clonotype turned up a few times. One end of the junction does not line up with germline, which may come from a read error. J is TRBJ2-7 and V is TRBV4-3; tentatively, D is TRBD1 (6 bases). Germline CDR1 LGHNA, CDR2 YSLEER. The CDR3 sequence is 15 residues long. The chain's CDR3 is CASSQGSQGSSEQYF. CDR3 in DNA: TGCGCCAGCAGCCAGGGATCACAGGGATCCTCCGAGCAGTACTTC.

The rearrangement joins TRBV2 to TRBJ2-1, with D uncertain. V shed 6 bases and J shed 2 bases, with 11 bases lying between them. Germline assignment: CDR1 SNHLY and CDR2 FYNNEI. This CDR3 spans 14 amino acids. CDR3 sequence reads: CASRFRIPYNEQFF. In DNA form, the CDR3 reads TGTGCCAGCAGGTTCAGGATACCCTACAATGAGCAGTTCTTC. Full variable domain (missing parts from reference TRBV2 and TRBJ2-1): EPEVTQTPSHQVTQMGQEVILRCVPISNHLYFYWYRQILGQKVEFLVSFYNNEISEKSEIFDDQFSVERPDGSNFTLKIRSTKLEDSAMYFCASRFRIPYNEQFFGPGTRLTVL.

This clonotype was detected a few times. The J gene is TRBJ1-5, the V gene TRBV20-1, with 7 positions matching TRBD1. The CDR3 consists of 14 residues. Germline CDR1 reads DFQATT; CDR2 reads SNEGSKA (reference sequence). V shed 6 bases, J shed 4 bases, and the junction held 9 bases outside the gene matches. CDR3 sequence reads: CSASIGTANQPQHF. The CDR3 DNA sequence: TGCAGTGCATCCATCGGGACAGCGAATCAGCCCCAGCATTTT.

In this sample, this clonotype turned up a few times. The CDR3 here is CASSVGGDSSVYEQYF. The CDR3 nucleotides are TGTGCCAGCAGCGTAGGGGGGGACTCCTCAGTCTACGAGCAGTACTTC. The chain couples TRBV9 to TRBJ2-7; TRBD2 is a possible D gene (6 bases). V was clipped by 0 bases and J by 3 bases, with 16 bases between them. CDR1 is SGDLS and CDR2 is YYNGEE in the germline V gene. The CDR3 has 16 amino acids.

The chain joins TRBV12-3 or TRBV12-4 to TRBJ2-1; D is undetermined. The CDR3 consists of 11 residues. Trimming pared 7 bases from V and 4 bases from J, leaving 5 bases between. As DNA, the CDR3 is TGTGCCAGCATGATTTACAATGAGCAGTTCTTC. The encoded protein is CASMIYNEQFF.

The V gene is TRBV6-6, the J gene TRBJ2-1, with 8 bases that match TRBD2. The germline CDR1 and CDR2 sequences are MNHNY and SVGAGI (reference sequence). The CDR3 covers 14 residues. Losses at the gene ends were 6 bases for V and 7 bases for J; bases not matched to a gene: 8. Here the CDR3 reads CASRATSGPNEQFF. CDR3 sequence (DNA): TGTGCCAGCAGGGCCACTAGCGGTCCTAATGAGCAGTTCTTC.

This clonotype has a handful of counts. The V call is TRBV20-1, the J call TRBJ1-2; D might be TRBD1 (6 bases). V was pared by 5 bases and J by 4 bases, with 11 bases between. The V gene's germline CDR1 is DFQATT and CDR2 SNEGSKA (reference sequence). The CDR3 has 12 amino acids. Here the CDR3 DNA reads TGCAGTGCTCAACAGGGCCCCTATGGCTACACCTTC. Protein product: CSAQQGPYGYTF.

The chain carries TRBV4-2 and TRBJ2-7, with 8 bases that match TRBD1. V trimming: 1 base; J trimming: 3 bases; junction bases outside the gene matches: 5. Germline CDR1 and CDR2: LGHNA and YNFKEQ. The CDR3 is 15 residues long. This chain's CDR3 is CASSQGTGGNYEQYF. CDR3 DNA sequence: TGTGCCAGCAGCCAAGGTACAGGGGGGAACTACGAGCAGTACTTC.

The gene calls are TRBV7-2 and TRBJ2-7; TRBD2 aligns across 11 bases. Germline assignment: CDR1 SGHTA and CDR2 FQGNSA. The CDR3 has 14 amino acids. V shed 5 bases, J shed 5 bases, and the junction held 5 bases outside the gene matches. This CDR3 reads CASSMGLAAHEQYF. For the CDR3, the DNA is TGTGCCAGCAGCATGGGACTAGCGGCCCACGAGCAGTACTTC.

DNA for the CDR3: TGTGCCATCAGTGGACGACTAGCGGGGGGGACAGATACGCAGTATTTT. Translated: CAISGRLAGGTDTQYF. The chain combines TRBV10-3 with TRBJ2-3, with 14 positions matching TRBD2. The CDR3 covers 16 residues. The V gene's germline CDR1 is ENHRY and CDR2 SYGVKD. J was trimmed by 3 bases and V by 4 bases; bases with no gene match: 3.

This clonotype was seen a handful of times. The rearrangement links TRBV5-1 to TRBJ2-7; possible D gene TRBD1, 6 bases. The CDR3 has 12 residues. Trimming took off 4 bases at V and 5 bases at J, with 10 bases between the two ends. The V gene's germline CDR1 is SGHRS and CDR2 YFSETQ. This CDR3 is CASSEGVDEQYF. The CDR3, as DNA: TGCGCCAGCAGCGAGGGGGTGGACGAGCAGTACTTC. The complete variable domain, with remaining parts taken from reference TRBV5-1 and TRBJ2-7, reads KAGVTQTPRYLIKTRGQQVTLSCSPISGHRSVSWYQQTPGQGLQFLFEYFSETQRNKGNFPGRFSGRQFSNSRSEMNVSTLELGDSALYLCASSEGVDEQYFGPGTRLTVT.

This clonotype has more than one count but fewer than ten. The V call is TRBV14, the J call TRBJ2-5, with 7 bases lining up with TRBD1. The junction had 8 bases not matched to a gene; V was cut back by 5 bases and J by 2 bases. The CDR3 has 15 amino acids. Germline V gene data show CDR1 as SGHDN and CDR2 as FVKESK. The CDR3 DNA is TGTGCCAGCAGCTACAGGGGATTGGGACAAGAGACCCAGTACTTC. Its protein product is CASSYRGLGQETQYF.

The J gene is TRBJ2-1, the V gene TRBV25-1; TRBD2 agrees at 7 bases. CDR1 and CDR2 from the germline V gene are MGHDK and SYGVNS. V was clipped by 5 bases and J by 0 bases; unmatched bases: 7. This CDR3 has 16 amino acids. This chain's CDR3 is CASSLPRGSSYNEQFF. CDR3 DNA: TGTGCCAGCAGTCTTCCGCGGGGGAGCTCCTACAATGAGCAGTTCTTC.